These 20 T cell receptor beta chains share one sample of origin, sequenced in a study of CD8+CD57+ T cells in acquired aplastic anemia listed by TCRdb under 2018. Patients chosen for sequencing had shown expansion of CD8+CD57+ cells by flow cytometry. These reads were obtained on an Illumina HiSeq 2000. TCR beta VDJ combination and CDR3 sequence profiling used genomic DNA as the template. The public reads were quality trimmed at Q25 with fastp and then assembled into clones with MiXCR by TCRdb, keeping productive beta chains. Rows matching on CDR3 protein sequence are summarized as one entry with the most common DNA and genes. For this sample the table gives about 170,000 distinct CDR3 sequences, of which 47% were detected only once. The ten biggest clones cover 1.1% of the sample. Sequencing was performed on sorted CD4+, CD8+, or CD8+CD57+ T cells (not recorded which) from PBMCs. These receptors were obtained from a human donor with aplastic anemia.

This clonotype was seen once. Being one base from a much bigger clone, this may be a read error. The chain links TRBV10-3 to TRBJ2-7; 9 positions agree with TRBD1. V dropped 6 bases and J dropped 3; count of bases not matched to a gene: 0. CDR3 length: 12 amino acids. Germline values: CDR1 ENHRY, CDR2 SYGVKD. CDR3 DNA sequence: TGTGCCATCAGGGGACAGGGCTACGAGCAGTACTTC. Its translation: CAIRGQGYEQYF.

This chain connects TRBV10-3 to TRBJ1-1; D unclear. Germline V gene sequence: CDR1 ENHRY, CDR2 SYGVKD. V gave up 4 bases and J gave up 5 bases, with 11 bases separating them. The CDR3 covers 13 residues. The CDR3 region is CAISGTSTTEAFF. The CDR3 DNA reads TGTGCCATCAGTGGTACGAGCACAACTGAAGCTTTCTTT.

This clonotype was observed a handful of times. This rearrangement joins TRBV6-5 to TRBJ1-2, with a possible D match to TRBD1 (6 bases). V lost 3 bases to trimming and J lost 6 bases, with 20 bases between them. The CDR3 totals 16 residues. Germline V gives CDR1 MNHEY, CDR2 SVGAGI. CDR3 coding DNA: TGTGCCAGCAGTTATGTCGCGGGGGCAGAGGCGGATGGCTACACCTTC. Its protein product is CASSYVAGAEADGYTF.

The CDR3 reads CATSSLRGPNEQYF. In DNA, the CDR3 is TGTGCCACCAGCAGTCTTCGGGGGCCCAACGAGCAGTACTTC. The chain uses TRBV15 and TRBJ2-7; D might be TRBD1 or TRBD2, each matching 6 bases. Trimming took off 3 bases at V and 5 bases at J, with 14 bases between the two ends. The CDR3 has 14 residues. CDR1 and CDR2 (germline): LNHNV, YYDKDF (reference sequence).

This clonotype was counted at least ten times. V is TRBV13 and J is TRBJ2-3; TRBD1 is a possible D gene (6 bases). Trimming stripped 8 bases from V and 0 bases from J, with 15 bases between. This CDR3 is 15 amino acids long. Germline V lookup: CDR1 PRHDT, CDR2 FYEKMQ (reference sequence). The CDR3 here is CASGAYRASTDTQYF. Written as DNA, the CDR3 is TGTGCCAGCGGGGCCTACAGGGCTAGCACAGATACGCAGTATTTT.

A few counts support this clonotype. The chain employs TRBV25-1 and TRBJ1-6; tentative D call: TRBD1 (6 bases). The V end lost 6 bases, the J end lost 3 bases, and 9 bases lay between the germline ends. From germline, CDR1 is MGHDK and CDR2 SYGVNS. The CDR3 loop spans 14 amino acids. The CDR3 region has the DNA TGTGCCAGCAGCAGGACAGTCTATAATTCACCCCTCCACTTT. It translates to CASSRTVYNSPLHF. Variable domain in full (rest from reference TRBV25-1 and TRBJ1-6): EADIYQTPRYLVIGTGKKITLECSQTMGHDKMYWYQQDPGMELHLIHYSYGVNSTEKGDLSSESTVSRIRTEHFPLTLESARPSHTSQYLCASSRTVYNSPLHFGNGTRLTVT.

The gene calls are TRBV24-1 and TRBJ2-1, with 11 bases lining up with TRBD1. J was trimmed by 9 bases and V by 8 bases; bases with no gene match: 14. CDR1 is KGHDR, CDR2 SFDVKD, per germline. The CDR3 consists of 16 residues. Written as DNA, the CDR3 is TGTGCCACCAAACCGACCGGGACAGGGGGTTCGGGTGAGCAGTTCTTC. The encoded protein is CATKPTGTGGSGEQFF.

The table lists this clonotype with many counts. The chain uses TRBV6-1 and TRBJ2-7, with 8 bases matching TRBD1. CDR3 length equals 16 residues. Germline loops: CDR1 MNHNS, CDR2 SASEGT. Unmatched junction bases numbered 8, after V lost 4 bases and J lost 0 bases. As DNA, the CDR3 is TGTGCCAGCAGTGTACCGACAGGGGTCTCCTCCTACGAGCAGTACTTC. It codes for CASSVPTGVSSYEQYF.

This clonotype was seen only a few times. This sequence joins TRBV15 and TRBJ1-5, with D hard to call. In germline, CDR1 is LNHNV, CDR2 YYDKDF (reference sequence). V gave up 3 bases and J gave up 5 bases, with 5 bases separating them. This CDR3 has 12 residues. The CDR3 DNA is TGTGCCACCAGCAGGGCATATCAGCCCCAGCATTTT. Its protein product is CATSRAYQPQHF.

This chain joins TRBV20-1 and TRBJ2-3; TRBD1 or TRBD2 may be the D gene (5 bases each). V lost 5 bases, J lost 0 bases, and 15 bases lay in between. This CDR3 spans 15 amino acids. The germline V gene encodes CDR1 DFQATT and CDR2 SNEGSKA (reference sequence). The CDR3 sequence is CSARGQARSTDTQYF. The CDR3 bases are TGCAGTGCTCGGGGCCAAGCACGTAGCACAGATACGCAGTATTTT.

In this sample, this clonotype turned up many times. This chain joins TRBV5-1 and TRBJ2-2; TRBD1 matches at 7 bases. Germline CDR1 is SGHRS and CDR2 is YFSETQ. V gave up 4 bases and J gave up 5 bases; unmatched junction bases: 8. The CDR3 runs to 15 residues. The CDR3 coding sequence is TGCGCCAGCAGCCTGACAGGGAAAAGGACCGGGGAGCTGTTTTTT. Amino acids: CASSLTGKRTGELFF.

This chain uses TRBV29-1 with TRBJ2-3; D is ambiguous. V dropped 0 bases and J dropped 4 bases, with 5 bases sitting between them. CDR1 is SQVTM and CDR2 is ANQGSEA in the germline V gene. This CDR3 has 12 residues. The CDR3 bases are TGCAGCGTTGAAGATTCCCCAGATACGCAGTATTTT. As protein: CSVEDSPDTQYF.

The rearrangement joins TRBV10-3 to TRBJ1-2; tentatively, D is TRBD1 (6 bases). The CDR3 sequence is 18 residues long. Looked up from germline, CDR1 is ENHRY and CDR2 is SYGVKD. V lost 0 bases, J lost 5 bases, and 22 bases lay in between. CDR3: CAISESMFPRTETYGYTF. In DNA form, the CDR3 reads TGTGCCATCAGTGAGTCGATGTTTCCCCGGACAGAGACGTATGGCTACACCTTC.

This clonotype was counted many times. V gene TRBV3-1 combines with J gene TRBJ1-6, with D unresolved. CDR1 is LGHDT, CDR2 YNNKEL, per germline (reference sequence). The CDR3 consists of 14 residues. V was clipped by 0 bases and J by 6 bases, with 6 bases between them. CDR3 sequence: CASSQDEGNSPLHF. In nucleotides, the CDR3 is TGTGCCAGCAGCCAAGATGAAGGTAATTCACCCCTCCACTTT.

The CDR3 is CASSQPDRRLTEAFF. In DNA form, the CDR3 reads TGTGCCAGCAGCCAACCCGACAGGCGCTTGACTGAAGCTTTCTTT. The V gene is TRBV7-2, the J gene TRBJ1-1, with D possibly matching TRBD1 (6 bases). Trimming removed 5 bases at V and 5 bases at J, with 18 bases between. Germline CDR1 SGHTA, CDR2 FQGNSA. The CDR3 contains 15 residues.

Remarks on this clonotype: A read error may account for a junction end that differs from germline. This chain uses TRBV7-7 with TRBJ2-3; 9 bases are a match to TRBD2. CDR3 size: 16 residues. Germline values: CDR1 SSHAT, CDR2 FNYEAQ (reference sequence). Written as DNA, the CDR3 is TGTGCTAGCAGCTTAGGTAGCGGGAGCAGCACAGATACGCAGTATTTT. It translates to CASSLGSGSSTDTQYF.

As DNA, the CDR3 is TGCAGTGCTGAGATTTATACCCAGTACTTC. Amino acids: CSAEIYTQYF. The chain recombines TRBV20-1 with TRBJ2-5; no clear D. With 5 bases removed from V and 8 bases from J, the gap between germline ends came to 9 bases. This CDR3 region has 10 residues. CDR1 and CDR2 (germline): DFQATT, SNEGSKA (reference sequence).

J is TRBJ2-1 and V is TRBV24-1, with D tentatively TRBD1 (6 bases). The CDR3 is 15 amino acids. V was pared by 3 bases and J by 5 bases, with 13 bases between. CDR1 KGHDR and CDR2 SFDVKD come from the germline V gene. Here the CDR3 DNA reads TGTGCCACCAGTGATCCCCGGACAGTCAACAATGAGCAGTTCTTC. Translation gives CATSDPRTVNNEQFF.

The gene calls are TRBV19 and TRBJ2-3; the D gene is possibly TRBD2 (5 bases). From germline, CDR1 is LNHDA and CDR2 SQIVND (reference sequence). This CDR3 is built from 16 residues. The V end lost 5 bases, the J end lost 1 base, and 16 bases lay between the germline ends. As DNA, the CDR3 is TGTGCCAGTAGTTACAACCCGGGATCGGGCACAGATACGCAGTATTTT. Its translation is CASSYNPGSGTDTQYF.

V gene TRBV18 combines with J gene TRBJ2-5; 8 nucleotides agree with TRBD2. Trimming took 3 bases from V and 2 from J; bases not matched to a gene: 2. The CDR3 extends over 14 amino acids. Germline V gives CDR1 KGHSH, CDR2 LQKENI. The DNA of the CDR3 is TGTGCCAGCTCACCCGGACTAGCACAAGAGACCCAGTACTTC. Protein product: CASSPGLAQETQYF.